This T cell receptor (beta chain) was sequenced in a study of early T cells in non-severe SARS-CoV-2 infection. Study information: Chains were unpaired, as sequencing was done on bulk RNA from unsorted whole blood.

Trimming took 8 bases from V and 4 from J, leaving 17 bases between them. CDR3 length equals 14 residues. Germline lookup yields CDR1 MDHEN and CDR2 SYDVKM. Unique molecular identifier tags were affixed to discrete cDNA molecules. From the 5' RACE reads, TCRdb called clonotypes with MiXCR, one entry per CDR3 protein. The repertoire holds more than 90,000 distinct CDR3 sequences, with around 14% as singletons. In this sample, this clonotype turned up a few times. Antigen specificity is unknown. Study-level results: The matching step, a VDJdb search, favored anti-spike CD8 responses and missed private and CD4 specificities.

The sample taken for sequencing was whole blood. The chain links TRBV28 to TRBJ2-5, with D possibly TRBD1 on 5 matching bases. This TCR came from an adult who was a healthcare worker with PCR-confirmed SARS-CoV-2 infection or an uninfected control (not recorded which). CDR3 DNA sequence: TGTGCCAGCTCCACCGCAGGGATGGGAGAGACCCAGTACTTC. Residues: CASSTAGMGETQYF. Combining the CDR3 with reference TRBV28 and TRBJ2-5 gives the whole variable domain DVKVTQSSRYLVKRTGEKVFLECVQDMDHENMFWYRQDPGLGLRLIYFSYDVKMKEKGDIPEGYSVSREKKERFSLILESASTNQTSMYLCASSTAGMGETQYFGPGTRLLVL.